Below, 10 T cell receptor beta chains from the same sample are listed, as sequenced in a study of response to subunit inactivated influenza vaccine. TCRdb re-derived calls from the RT-PCR reads in MiXCR, one entry per CDR3 protein. The sample gives 700,000 to 800,000 distinct CDR3 sequences, around 20% of which show up once; 11% is in the top ten. The specimen comprised PBMCs from blood, sampled around 5 days after vaccination. The source is a man between 45 and 60 years old who received an inactivated influenza vaccine.

Notes on this clonotype: A read error may produce the germline difference seen at one junction end. This chain connects TRBV5-1 to TRBJ2-3, with D uncertain. This CDR3 has 16 amino acids. The germline V gene has CDR1 SGHRS and CDR2 YFSETQ. The CDR3 loop is CTSSFGRSTSTDTQYF. The CDR3 DNA follows: TGCACCAGCAGCTTCGGACGGAGTACTAGCACAGATACGCAGTATTTT.

In this sample, this clonotype turned up a few times. The rearrangement uses TRBV6-2 or TRBV6-3 and TRBJ1-2; D gene ambiguous. Trimming shortened V by 0 bases and J by 8 bases, and 10 bases separated the two germline ends. The germline CDR1 and CDR2 sequences are MNHEY and SVGEGT. CDR3 length equals 13 residues. The CDR3, as DNA: TGTGCCAGCAGTTACTCGAAAGGGAGCGGCTACACCTTC. Translating it yields CASSYSKGSGYTF.

The chain carries TRBV6-2 or TRBV6-3 and TRBJ2-5; D gene unclear. CDR1 is MNHEY and CDR2 is SVGEGT in the germline V gene. V lost 2 bases and J 5 bases, leaving 15 bases between the germline ends. There are 15 residues in the CDR3. Here the CDR3 reads CASSYKSREWETQYF. The DNA for the CDR3 is TGTGCCAGCAGTTACAAATCTAGGGAATGGGAGACCCAGTACTTC.

This clonotype was detected a few times. V usage is TRBV27 and J usage is TRBJ2-7; no clear D. Germline V lookup: CDR1 MNHEY, CDR2 SMNVEV (reference sequence). The CDR3 extends over 15 amino acids. Trimming left V 3 bases short and J 1 base short, with 13 bases between. The CDR3: CASSLTPTLSYEQYF. CDR3 coding DNA: TGTGCCAGCAGTTTGACACCGACACTTTCCTACGAGCAGTACTTC.

This rearrangement joins TRBV20-1 to TRBJ2-3, with 9 bases aligning to TRBD2. The length of the CDR3 is 16 residues. CDR1 and CDR2 from the germline V gene are DFQATT and SNEGSKA (reference sequence). V lost 3 bases, J lost 3 bases, and 10 bases stayed unmatched. As DNA, the CDR3 is TGCAGTGCTAGCTCTCTAGCGGGATTGGGTACAGATACGCAGTATTTT. Its protein is CSASSLAGLGTDTQYF.

The chain has TRBV9 and TRBJ1-6, with a weak D call TRBD1 (5 bases). The germline V gene has CDR1 SGDLS and CDR2 YYNGEE. Trimming left V 2 bases short and J 8 bases short, with 14 bases between. CDR3 length: 15 residues. The CDR3 region is CASSVGLGGHSPLHF. CDR3 nucleotides: TGTGCCAGCAGCGTCGGGTTGGGGGGACATTCACCCCTCCACTTT.

This sequence joins TRBV7-9 and TRBJ2-2; D gene ambiguous. The CDR3 sequence is 17 residues long. CDR1 and CDR2 (germline): SEHNR, FQNEAQ (reference sequence). Trimming took 0 bases from V and 4 from J, leaving 15 bases between them. The CDR3 loop is CASSLARSTGSTGELFF. As DNA, the CDR3 is TGTGCCAGCAGCTTAGCGCGGAGTACGGGTAGCACCGGGGAGCTGTTTTTT.

The sample holds a few counts of this clonotype. The V call is TRBV6-1, the J call TRBJ2-2; TRBD1 is a possible D gene (6 bases). The CDR3 is made up of 16 amino acids. Per the germline V gene, CDR1 is MNHNS and CDR2 is SASEGT. V was cut by 5 bases and J by 1 base, with 14 bases left in between. The CDR3 is CASSKNQGKNTGELFF. CDR3 sequence (DNA): TGTGCCAGCAGTAAAAATCAGGGGAAGAACACCGGGGAGCTGTTTTTT.

This clonotype appeared a few times. This rearrangement joins TRBV6-2 or TRBV6-3 to TRBJ1-1, with a tentative D call TRBD1 (6 bases). CDR3 length: 13 amino acids. Germline V gene data show CDR1 as MNHEY and CDR2 as SVGEGT. V lost 6 bases and J 8 bases, leaving 16 bases between the germline ends. For the CDR3, the DNA is TGTGCCAGCAGCTCCGGGACAACGCTCGAAGCTTTCTTT. Translated, it gives CASSSGTTLEAFF.

The DNA for the CDR3 is TGTGCCAGCAGCTTAGACCTGATTCGGGGGGGCGAGCAGTACTTC. Amino acids: CASSLDLIRGGEQYF. The chain employs TRBV11-2 and TRBJ2-7; 8 positions agree with TRBD2. With V trimmed by 0 bases and J by 6 bases, 7 bases remained unmatched. Per germline, CDR1 SGHAT and CDR2 FQNNGV. The CDR3 has 15 residues.